The 14 T cell receptor beta chains below all came from one sample that was sequenced in a study of regulatory T cells in long-lasting Graves disease. Time point specified: persistent/refractory GD, antithyroid drugs over 5 years with positive TRAb. Preparation of the TCR library used RNA extracted from PBMCs. Arm-PCR of CDR3 regions and iRepertoire HTBI primers were used to build TCR beta libraries. TCRdb ran MiXCR on the multiplex PCR reads and lists one entry per CDR3 protein. The sample carries some 440,000 distinct CDR3 sequences, around 21% recorded once. Sample: peripheral blood mononuclear cells (PBMCs), taken when the disease was refractory, from a patient treated with antithyroid drugs. These receptors were taken from a female donor with Graves disease.

The genes are TRBV28 and TRBJ1-3; D is unclear. V lost 5 bases, J lost 0 bases, and 17 bases lay in between. Germline CDR1 and CDR2: MDHEN and SYDVKM. The CDR3 extends over 17 amino acids. The CDR3: CASSPPLVGVSGNTIYF. CDR3 nucleotides: TGTGCCAGCAGTCCCCCCCTAGTTGGCGTCTCTGGAAACACCATATATTTT.

At least ten counts were recorded for this clonotype. The chain carries TRBV5-8 and TRBJ2-4; the D gene is possibly TRBD1 (6 bases). V dropped 2 bases and J dropped 5 bases, with 8 bases sitting between them. This CDR3 region has 13 residues. Germline loops: CDR1 SGHTS, CDR2 YDEGEE. CDR3 protein: CASSFGQQNIQYF. The CDR3 DNA sequence: TGTGCCAGCAGCTTCGGACAGCAAAACATTCAGTACTTC.

This clonotype was seen a few times. This chain links TRBV24-1 with TRBJ2-3; possible D gene TRBD2, 7 bases. Germline lookup yields CDR1 KGHDR and CDR2 SFDVKD. Trimming took off 9 bases at V and 4 bases at J, with 19 bases between the two ends. This CDR3 contains 15 residues. CDR3: CATAKGGASSDTQYF. The CDR3, as DNA: TGTGCCACCGCCAAAGGGGGGGCGAGTTCAGATACGCAGTATTTT.

The table lists this clonotype with a few counts. The V gene is TRBV4-1, the J gene TRBJ2-7, with D possibly being TRBD2 (7 bases). Germline lookup yields CDR1 MGHRA and CDR2 YSYEKL. V lost 5 bases, J lost 7 bases, and 24 bases lay in between. This CDR3 has 16 amino acids. CDR3 amino acids: CASSDSRGRAVWEQYF. For the CDR3, the DNA is TGCGCCAGCAGCGATTCAAGGGGGAGGGCCGTTTGGGAGCAGTACTTC.

This chain joins TRBV4-2 and TRBJ2-2; D perhaps matches TRBD2 (5 bases). CDR3 size: 15 residues. V was trimmed by 4 bases and J by 3 bases, leaving 12 bases between them. Germline V gives CDR1 LGHNA, CDR2 YNFKEQ. CDR3 coding DNA: TGTGCCAGCAGCCTCACGGGATTAGACACCGGGGAGCTGTTTTTT. This gives the protein CASSLTGLDTGELFF.

This clonotype has ten or more counts. The chain has TRBV24-1 and TRBJ2-7; no firm D call. V was clipped by 3 bases and J by 2 bases, with 16 bases between them. Per the germline V gene, CDR1 is KGHDR and CDR2 is SFDVKD. CDR3 length equals 16 residues. The CDR3 DNA reads TGTGCCACCAGTGATGCTGCCGCCGGGTGGACCTACGAGCAGTACTTC. This codes for CATSDAAAGWTYEQYF.

The V call is TRBV7-9, the J call TRBJ2-2; D is possibly TRBD1 or TRBD2 (5 bases each). The CDR3 totals 14 residues. Trimming shortened V by 10 bases and J by 8 bases, and 20 bases separated the two germline ends. Germline loops: CDR1 SEHNR, CDR2 FQNEAQ (reference sequence). CDR3 protein: CATARDPPAGELFF. DNA of the CDR3: TGTGCCACCGCCCGGGACCCTCCCGCTGGGGAGCTGTTTTTT.

The chain couples TRBV30 to TRBJ2-7; D gene ambiguous. This CDR3 comprises 11 residues. V was shortened by 4 bases and J by 6 bases, with 10 bases between the two germline ends. Germline V gives CDR1 GTSNPN, CDR2 SVGIG (reference sequence). For the CDR3, the DNA is TGTGCCTGGATTGGAGAGGTCGAGCAGTACTTC. This translates into CAWIGEVEQYF.

Comments on this clonotype: Since a much larger clone is just one base distant, this may be a read error. The V call is TRBV5-1, the J call TRBJ2-7, with 9 bases lining up with TRBD1. The CDR3 runs to 15 residues. Germline-derived CDR1 and CDR2 are SGHRS and YFSETQ. The CDR3 DNA reads as TGCGCCAGCAGCTCCCAGGACAGGGGAGCTTACGGGCAGTACTTC. It encodes CASSSQDRGAYGQYF.

This clonotype was detected many times. The rearrangement uses TRBV28 and TRBJ2-7; no definite D call. The CDR3 has 13 amino acids. Germline V gives CDR1 MDHEN, CDR2 SYDVKM. Trimming took off 6 bases at V and 1 base at J, with 10 bases between the two ends. This CDR3 reads CASSVLGSYEQYF. Here the CDR3 DNA reads TGTGCCAGCAGCGTCCTTGGTTCCTACGAGCAGTACTTC.

The rearrangement links TRBV27 to TRBJ1-5, with TRBD1 as a possible D gene (5 bases). This CDR3 is built from 14 residues. The V and J ends lost 11 bases and 2 bases respectively, with 16 bases between them. Per the germline V gene, CDR1 is MNHEY and CDR2 is SMNVEV (reference sequence). The CDR3 loop reads CAGHRGGGNQPQHF. For the CDR3, the DNA is TGTGCCGGACACCGGGGAGGGGGCAATCAGCCCCAGCATTTT.

As concerns this clonotype: A read error may be the cause here, since a much bigger clone is one base away. The chain is built from TRBV3-1 and TRBJ1-4, with D unresolved. The CDR3 length is 12 residues. Germline CDR1 reads LGHDT; CDR2 reads YNNKEL (reference sequence). The V end lost 2 bases, the J end lost 4 bases, and 2 bases lay between the germline ends. The CDR3 here is CASSQINEKLFF. The CDR3, as DNA: TGTGCCAGCAGCCAAATTAATGAAAAACTGTTTTTT.

The V call is TRBV7-6, the J call TRBJ2-5; D may be TRBD1 (5 bases). The CDR3 runs 15 residues. CDR1 is SGHVS, CDR2 FNYEAQ, per germline. V was trimmed by 6 bases and J by 2 bases, leaving 16 bases between them. The CDR3: CASSLRSRDQETQYF. The CDR3 region has the DNA TGTGCCAGCAGTCTTCGTTCCAGGGATCAAGAGACCCAGTACTTC.

V usage is TRBV5-1 and J usage is TRBJ1-1; D unresolved. The CDR3 is 14 amino acids. CDR1 and CDR2 (germline): SGHRS, YFSETQ. V lost 2 bases, J lost 3 bases, and 11 bases lay in between. CDR3 sequence (DNA): TGCGCCAGCAGCTTCAGCGGGGTAGACACTGAAGCTTTCTTT. Residues: CASSFSGVDTEAFF.